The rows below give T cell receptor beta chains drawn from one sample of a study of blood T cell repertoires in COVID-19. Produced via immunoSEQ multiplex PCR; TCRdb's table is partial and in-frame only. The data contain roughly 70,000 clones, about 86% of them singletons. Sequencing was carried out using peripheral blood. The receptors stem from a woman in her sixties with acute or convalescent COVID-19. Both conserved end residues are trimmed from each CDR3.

CDR3 protein: ASNLGTSGGSTDTQY
J gene: TRBJ2-3
V gene: TRBV19

CDR3 protein: ASSPIRGPGRISNQPQH
J gene: TRBJ1-5
V gene: TRBV6-2/TRBV6-3

CDR3 protein: ASSQGPYNTSPLH
J gene: TRBJ1-6
V gene: TRBV4-1

CDR3 protein: ASSWTEPSYNSPLH
J gene: TRBJ1-6
V gene: TRBV2

CDR3 protein: ASSIVSGVSDTQY
J gene: TRBJ2-3
V gene: TRBV19

CDR3 protein: ASSYVRPVDSPLH
J gene: TRBJ1-6
V gene: TRBV6-6

CDR3 protein: ASSEAQGRYGYT
J gene: TRBJ1-2
V gene: TRBV10-1

CDR3 protein: ASSLRGEKLF
J gene: TRBJ1-4
V gene: TRBV12-3/TRBV12-4

CDR3 protein: ASSERSQPQH
J gene: TRBJ1-5
V gene: TRBV6-1

CDR3 protein: ASSQEFRDWQF
J gene: TRBJ2-1
V gene: TRBV14

CDR3 protein: ASSHGDRGLNTEAF
J gene: TRBJ1-1
V gene: TRBV4-2

CDR3 protein: ASSAPGGVGTGELF
J gene: TRBJ2-2
V gene: TRBV25-1

CDR3 protein: ASSAGQGRNTIY
J gene: TRBJ1-3
V gene: TRBV6-5

CDR3 protein: ASGLSRGNEQF
J gene: TRBJ2-1
V gene: TRBV12-5

CDR3 protein: ASSPGGTGRYEQY
J gene: TRBJ2-7
V gene: TRBV5-1

CDR3 protein: ASSLGGDEKLF
J gene: TRBJ1-4
V gene: TRBV5-1

CDR3 protein: ASSQVNGRAGNTEAF
J gene: TRBJ1-1
V gene: TRBV4-2

CDR3 protein: ASSLGLIQETQY
J gene: TRBJ2-5
V gene: TRBV2

CDR3 protein: ASSLGTGNNEQF
J gene: TRBJ2-1
V gene: TRBV5-5

CDR3 protein: ASSLPYEQY
J gene: TRBJ2-7
V gene: TRBV19

CDR3 protein: ASILQGVYGYT
J gene: TRBJ1-2
V gene: TRBV5-6

CDR3 protein: ASSIRSEKLF
J gene: TRBJ1-4
V gene: TRBV19

CDR3 protein: ASSGGARYQPQH
J gene: TRBJ1-5
V gene: TRBV2

CDR3 protein: ASSQGSSWRDTQY
J gene: TRBJ2-3
V gene: TRBV3-1/TRBV3-2

CDR3 protein: ASSSLESYEQY
J gene: TRBJ2-7
V gene: TRBV5-1

CDR3 protein: ASSGFGTEAF
J gene: TRBJ1-1
V gene: TRBV19